This paragraph covers one TCR beta chain sequence. The specificity of this receptor is unknown. The record has no base qualities; no much larger clone is one base away. The data are from a study of blood T cell repertoires in COVID-19 (dated by TCRdb to 2020 to 2021). Broadly, across the study: Samples covering the acute and convalescent phases of COVID-19 were provided by collaborators in the United States, Italy and Spain. Where available, HLA class I and class II types were obtained from metadata supplied by the sample provider rather than from assay-based typing. A de-identified subject ID, COVID-19 status, age in years and sex were almost always included in the sample metadata. The dataset comprised deeply sampled blood TCRbeta repertoires from subjects exposed to, actively infected with, or recovered from COVID-19. The repertoires were made available in a free public database intended to serve as a resource for research on the immune response to SARS-CoV-2. The samples were drawn from the first 160 participants of the ongoing ImmuneRACE study and from some 1,300 subjects provided by 6 global collaborators. The prospective study material was composed of cDNA or gDNA derived from T cells, B-cell-depleted T cells, or PBMCs.

What the research found in general, with its limitations: How much clinical and demographic metadata was included differed by source and by participant, and the metadata was provided uncurated.

The collaborating institutions used their own protocols to collect whole blood in K2EDTA tubes. For TCRbeta analysis, collaborator samples were shipped as frozen whole blood, as isolated PBMCs, or as DNA extracted from either sample type. Trimmed from V: 11 bases; trimmed from J: 4 bases; junction bases lacking a gene match: 16. The germline V gene sets CDR1 to KGHDR and CDR2 to SFDVKD. Taken from cysteine to valine, the CDR3 has 15 residues. The retained sequence is limited to the CDR3, 45 bases, with the frame set at the first base. TCRbeta CDR3 regions were amplified from genomic DNA by means of the immunoSEQ Assay, a bias-controlled multiplex PCR. The authors' analysis ran thus. The number of nucleated cells in each sample was estimated by amplification of reference gene primers within the assay. Sequence reads were collapsed and filtered to measure the absolute abundance of every unique TCRbeta CDR3 rearrangement. For each sample, productive Simpson clonality was calculated by taking the square root of Simpson's diversity index across productive rearrangements. What TCRdb holds here is the immuneACCESS table cut down to in-frame rearrangements. Part of the clones is not present; checked against another copy, under half of the missing clones reflect an unresolved V gene, and the others are unexplained. For V, J and clone size, that table is used; D and trimming come from the DNA. For this sample the table gives some 110,000 clones, of which under 90% were detected only once. 4% to 5.5% of the sample belongs to the ten largest clones.

Recombination linked TRBV24-1 to TRBJ2-7; 7 bases in between match TRBD2. Sequencing was performed on peripheral blood. The clonotype originates from an older woman with acute or convalescent COVID-19. The DNA sequence is given as TGTGCCAGGTATCGGGACTACGAGGACCCGTACGAGCAGTACGTC. The encoded protein is CARYRDYEDPYEQYV.